The source of this T cell receptor (beta chain) is a study of T cell repertoires in cytomegalovirus infection. In the study overall: CMV infection plus the matching HLA type was flagged by public TCR beta signatures. Findings of the study overall: Carriage of CMV together with the relevant HLA was identifiable through cumulative public TCR beta family frequency. The study found HLA-C-restricted CMV-specific TCR beta clonotypes dominating the ex vivo response.

This clonotype was counted many times. No antigen is known for it. CDR1 and CDR2 from the germline V gene are KGHDR and SFDVKD. The V and J ends lost 2 bases and 0 bases, in that order; junction bases with no gene match: 1. The CDR3 consists of 16 residues. TCRdb redid the calling of the reads with MiXCR, one entry per CDR3 protein. This table has around 450,000 distinct CDR3 sequences, 11% appearing once. The clonotype was recovered from a human donor in good health (CMV status not recorded). Some clones in this sample may be carry-over from other donors' samples. This chain uses TRBV24-1 with TRBJ2-3, with 10 bases matching TRBD2. Input material: PBMCs. For the CDR3, the DNA is TGTGCCACCAGTGATTCGACTAGCGGGAGCACAGATACGCAGTATTTT. As protein: CATSDSTSGSTDTQYF.